The 10 T cell receptor beta chains presented below share a single source sample, sequenced in a study of response to subunit inactivated influenza vaccine. TCRdb re-called the RT-PCR reads with MiXCR, one entry per CDR3 protein. In the table there are a few hundred thousand distinct CDR3 sequences, about 15% of which are singletons. The source was PBMCs from blood, collected 12 days after vaccination. The receptors derive from a man aged 50-60 years who received an inactivated influenza vaccine.

This clonotype was counted only a few times. This chain connects TRBV11-1 to TRBJ2-7; D might be TRBD2 (6 bases). The germline V gene has CDR1 SGHAT and CDR2 FQDESV (reference sequence). V gave up 2 bases and J gave up 0 bases, with 20 bases separating them. The length of the CDR3 is 18 residues. This CDR3 is CASSLFPLRDSTSYEQYF. The CDR3 DNA is TGTGCCAGCAGCTTATTCCCCCTCCGGGACTCAACCTCCTACGAGCAGTACTTC. The whole variable domain, remainder taken from reference TRBV11-1 and TRBJ2-7, is EAEVAQSPRYKITEKSQAVAFWCDPISGHATLYWYRQILGQGPELLVQFQDESVVDDSQLPKDRFSAERLKGVDSTLKIQPAELGDSAMYLCASSLFPLRDSTSYEQYFGPGTRLTVT.

The table lists this clonotype with a few counts. The chain links TRBV11-2 to TRBJ1-1; possible D gene TRBD1, 6 bases. Germline loops: CDR1 SGHAT, CDR2 FQNNGV. Trimming shortened V by 1 base and J by 8 bases, and 11 bases separated the two germline ends. This CDR3 is built from 13 residues. The CDR3 region is CASSLVGGQEAFF. The CDR3 coding sequence is TGTGCCAGCAGCTTAGTGGGGGGGCAGGAAGCTTTCTTT. Supplemented by reference TRBV11-2 and TRBJ1-1, the full variable domain reads EAGVAQSPRYKIIEKRQSVAFWCNPISGHATLYWYQQILGQGPKLLIQFQNNGVVDDSQLPKDRFSAERLKGVDSTLKIQPAKLEDSAVYLCASSLVGGQEAFFGQGTRLTVV.

The chain combines TRBV12-5 with TRBJ2-3; maybe TRBD2 (5 bases). There are 13 residues in the CDR3. V shed 6 bases and J shed 0 bases, with 7 bases lying between them. CDR1 is LGHNT, CDR2 FRNRAP, per germline. The DNA for the CDR3 is TGTGCTAGTGGGACGGGGAGCACAGATACGCAGTATTTT. It yields the protein CASGTGSTDTQYF.

The V call is TRBV5-6, the J call TRBJ2-7, with 8 nucleotides matching TRBD1. Germline CDR1 is SGHDT and CDR2 is YYEEEE. The CDR3 sequence is 12 residues long. J lost 6 bases, V lost 3 bases, and 2 bases had no gene match. The CDR3, as DNA: TGTGCCAGCAGCTGGGGGACAGGCGAGCAGTACTTC. As protein: CASSWGTGEQYF.

The chain recombines TRBV20-1 with TRBJ1-3, with 8 positions matching TRBD1. The CDR3 is made up of 14 amino acids. Germline V gene lookup returns CDR1 DFQATT and CDR2 SNEGSKA (reference sequence). Trimming cost V 5 bases and J 4 bases; bases outside gene matches: 7. CDR3 nucleotide sequence: TGCAGTGCTCTTTGGACAGGGAAAGGAAACACCATATATTTT. Amino acid sequence: CSALWTGKGNTIYF.

This chain links TRBV7-2 with TRBJ2-3; 8 nucleotides align to TRBD2. The junction had 9 bases not matched to a gene; V was cut back by 1 base and J by 6 bases. Germline loops: CDR1 SGHTA, CDR2 FQGNSA. CDR3 length equals 16 residues. This CDR3 is CASSLDFGRAEDTQYF. The CDR3 bases are TGTGCCAGCAGCTTAGACTTCGGGAGGGCCGAGGATACGCAGTATTTT. Together with reference TRBV7-2 and TRBJ2-3, the CDR3 gives the full variable domain: GAGVSQSPSNKVTEKGKDVELRCDPISGHTALYWYRQSLGQGLEFLIYFQGNSAPDKSGLPSDRFSAERTGGSVSTLTIQRTQQEDSAVYLCASSLDFGRAEDTQYFGPGTRLTVL.

This clonotype was observed a handful of times. This chain links TRBV12-3 or TRBV12-4 with TRBJ2-7; 13 positions agree with TRBD2. This CDR3 has 14 residues. Losses at the gene ends were 7 bases for V and 7 bases for J; bases not matched to a gene: 7. The CDR3 reads CASTPGLAGSEQYF. The CDR3 DNA follows: TGTGCCAGCACCCCGGGACTAGCGGGAAGTGAGCAGTACTTC.

The chain combines TRBV11-2 with TRBJ2-1; 7 bases map to TRBD2. This CDR3 region has 13 residues. Losses at the gene ends were 5 bases for V and 7 bases for J; bases not matched to a gene: 5. Per the germline V gene, CDR1 is SGHAT and CDR2 is FQNNGV. CDR3 protein: CASSPRGRNEQFF. The CDR3 region has the DNA TGTGCCAGCAGCCCGCGGGGGAGGAATGAGCAGTTCTTC.

The V gene is TRBV15, the J gene TRBJ2-3, with a tentative D call TRBD2 (6 bases). V was trimmed by 4 bases and J by 0 bases, leaving 11 bases between them. This CDR3 region has 15 residues. In germline, CDR1 is LNHNV, CDR2 YYDKDF (reference sequence). The CDR3 nucleotides are TGTGCCACCAGCACTCGGAGGGGCAGCACAGATACGCAGTATTTT. It yields the protein CATSTRRGSTDTQYF.

This clonotype was seen more than once but under ten times. The chain employs TRBV6-5 and TRBJ2-7; D call uncertain. The CDR3 spans 14 residues. Germline V gene sequence: CDR1 MNHEY, CDR2 SVGAGI. The V and J ends lost 2 bases and 3 bases respectively, with 11 bases between them. CDR3 nucleotide sequence: TGTGCCAGCAGTTACAGGGCTTGGGACTACGAGCAGTACTTC. Translated, it gives CASSYRAWDYEQYF.